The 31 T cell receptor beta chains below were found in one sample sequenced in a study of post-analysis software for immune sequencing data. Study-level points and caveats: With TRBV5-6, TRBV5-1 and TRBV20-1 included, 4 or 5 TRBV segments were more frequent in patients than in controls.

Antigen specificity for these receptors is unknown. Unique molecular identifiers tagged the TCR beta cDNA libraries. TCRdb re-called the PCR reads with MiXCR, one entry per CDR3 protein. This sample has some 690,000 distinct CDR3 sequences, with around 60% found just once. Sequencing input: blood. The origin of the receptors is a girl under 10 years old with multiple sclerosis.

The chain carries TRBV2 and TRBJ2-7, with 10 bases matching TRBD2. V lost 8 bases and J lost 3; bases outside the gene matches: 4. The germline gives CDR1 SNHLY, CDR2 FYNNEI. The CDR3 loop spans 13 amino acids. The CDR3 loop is CASGASGSYEQYF. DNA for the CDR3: TGTGCCAGCGGCGCTAGCGGGAGCTACGAGCAGTACTTC.

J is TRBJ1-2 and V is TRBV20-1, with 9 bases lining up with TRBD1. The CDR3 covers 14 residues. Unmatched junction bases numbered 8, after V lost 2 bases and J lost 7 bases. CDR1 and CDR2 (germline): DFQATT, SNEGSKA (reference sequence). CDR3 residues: CSARWTGAGFGYTF. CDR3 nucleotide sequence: TGCAGTGCTAGATGGACAGGGGCAGGGTTTGGCTACACCTTC.

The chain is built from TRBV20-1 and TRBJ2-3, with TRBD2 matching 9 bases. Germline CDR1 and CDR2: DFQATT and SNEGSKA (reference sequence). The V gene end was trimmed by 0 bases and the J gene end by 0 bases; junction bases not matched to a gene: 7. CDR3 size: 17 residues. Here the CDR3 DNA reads TGCAGTGCTAGAGATCTTGGACTAGCGAAAAGCACAGATACGCAGTATTTT. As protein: CSARDLGLAKSTDTQYF.

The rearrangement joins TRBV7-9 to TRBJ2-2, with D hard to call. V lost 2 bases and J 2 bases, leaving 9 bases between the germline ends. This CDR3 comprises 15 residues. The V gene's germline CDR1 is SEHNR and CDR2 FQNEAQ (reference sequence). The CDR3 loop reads CASSLRLGNTGELFF. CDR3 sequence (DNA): TGTGCCAGCAGCTTACGGTTAGGTAACACCGGGGAGCTGTTTTTT.

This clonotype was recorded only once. The CDR3 coding sequence is TGTGCCAGCAGCGTAAGATCACAGACCGGCACAGATACGCAGTATTTT. Translating gives CASSVRSQTGTDTQYF. The chain links TRBV9 to TRBJ2-3; no clear D gene. Looked up from germline, CDR1 is SGDLS and CDR2 is YYNGEE. The V end was cut by 1 base, the J end by 1 base, with 13 bases between. The CDR3 is made up of 16 amino acids.

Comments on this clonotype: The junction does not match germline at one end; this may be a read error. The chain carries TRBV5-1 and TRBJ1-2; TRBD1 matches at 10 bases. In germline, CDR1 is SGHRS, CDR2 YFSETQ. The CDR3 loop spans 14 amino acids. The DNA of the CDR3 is TGCTCCAGCAGCTCGACAGGGGGCAACTATGGCTACACCTTC. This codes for CSSSSTGGNYGYTF.

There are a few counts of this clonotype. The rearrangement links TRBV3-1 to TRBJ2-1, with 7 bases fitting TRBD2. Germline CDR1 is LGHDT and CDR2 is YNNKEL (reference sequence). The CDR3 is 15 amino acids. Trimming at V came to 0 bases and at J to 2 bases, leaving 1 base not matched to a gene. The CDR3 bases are TGTGCCAGCAGCCAAGACGGGGGGACCTACAATGAGCAGTTCTTC. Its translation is CASSQDGGTYNEQFF.

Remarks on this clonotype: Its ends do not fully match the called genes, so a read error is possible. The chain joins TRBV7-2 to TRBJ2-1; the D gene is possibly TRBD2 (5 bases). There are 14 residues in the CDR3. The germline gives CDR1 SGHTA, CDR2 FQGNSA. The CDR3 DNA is TGCGCCAGCAGCTTGGTGGGTGGAGGAAATGAGCAGTTCTTC. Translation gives CASSLVGGGNEQFF.

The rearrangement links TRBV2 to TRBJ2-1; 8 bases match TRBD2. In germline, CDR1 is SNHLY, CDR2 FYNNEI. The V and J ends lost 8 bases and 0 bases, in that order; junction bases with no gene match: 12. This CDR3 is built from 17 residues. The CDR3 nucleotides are TGTGCCAGCTCCATGCGGGGGGTGAGGAGCTCCTACAATGAGCAGTTCTTC. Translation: CASSMRGVRSSYNEQFF.

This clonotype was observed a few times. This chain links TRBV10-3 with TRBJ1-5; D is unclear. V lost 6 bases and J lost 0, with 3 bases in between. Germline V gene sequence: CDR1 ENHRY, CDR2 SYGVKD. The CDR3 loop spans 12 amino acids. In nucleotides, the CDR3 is TGTGCCATCAGGGATAGCAATCAGCCCCAGCATTTT. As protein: CAIRDSNQPQHF.

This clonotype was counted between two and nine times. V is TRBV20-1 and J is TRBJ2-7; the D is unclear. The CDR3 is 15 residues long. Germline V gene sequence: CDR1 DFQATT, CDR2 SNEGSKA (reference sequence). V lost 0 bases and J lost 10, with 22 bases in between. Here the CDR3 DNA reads TGCAGTGCTAGAGAGGGTGCGGACGAAAGATTTAACCAGTACTTC. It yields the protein CSAREGADERFNQYF.

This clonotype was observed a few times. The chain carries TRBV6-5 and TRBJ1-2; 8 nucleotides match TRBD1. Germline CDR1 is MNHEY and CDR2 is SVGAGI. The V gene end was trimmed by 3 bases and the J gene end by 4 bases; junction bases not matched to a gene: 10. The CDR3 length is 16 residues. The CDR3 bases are TGTGCCAGCAGTTATGCCGGGACAGGTCTCGCCTATGGCTACACCTTC. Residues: CASSYAGTGLAYGYTF.

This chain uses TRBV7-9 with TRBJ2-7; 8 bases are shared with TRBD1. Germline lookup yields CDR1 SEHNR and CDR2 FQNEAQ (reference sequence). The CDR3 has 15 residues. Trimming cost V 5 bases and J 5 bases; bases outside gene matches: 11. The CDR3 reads CASSPRQGRKDEQYF. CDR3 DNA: TGTGCCAGCAGCCCCCGACAGGGGAGAAAGGACGAGCAGTACTTC.

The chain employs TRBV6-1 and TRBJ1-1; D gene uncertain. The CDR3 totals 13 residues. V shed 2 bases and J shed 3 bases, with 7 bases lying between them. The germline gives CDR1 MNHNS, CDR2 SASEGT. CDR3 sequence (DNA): TGTGCCAGCAGTGAACTGGGCTACACTGAAGCTTTCTTT. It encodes CASSELGYTEAFF.

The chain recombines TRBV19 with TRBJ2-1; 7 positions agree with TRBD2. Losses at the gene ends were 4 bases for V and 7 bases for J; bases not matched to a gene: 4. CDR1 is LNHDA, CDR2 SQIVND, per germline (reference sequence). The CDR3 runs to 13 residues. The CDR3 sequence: CASSTRLANEQFF. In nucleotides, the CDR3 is TGTGCCAGTAGTACCCGACTAGCTAATGAGCAGTTCTTC.

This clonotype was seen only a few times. CDR3 coding DNA: TGCAGCGTTGAGACAGGGGGCTTGGAGACCCAGTACTTC. Translating it yields CSVETGGLETQYF. The V gene is TRBV29-1, the J gene TRBJ2-7; TRBD1 matches at 10 bases. The last part of the DNA fits TRBJ2-5 better; the J call may be wrong. The CDR3 is made up of 13 amino acids. CDR1 is SQVTM, CDR2 ANQGSEA, per germline.

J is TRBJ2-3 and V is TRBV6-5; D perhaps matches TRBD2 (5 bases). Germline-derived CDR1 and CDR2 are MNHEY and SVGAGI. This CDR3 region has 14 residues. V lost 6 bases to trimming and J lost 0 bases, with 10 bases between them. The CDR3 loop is CASSRTPSTDTQYF. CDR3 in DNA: TGTGCCAGCAGCCGGACTCCTAGCACAGATACGCAGTATTTT.

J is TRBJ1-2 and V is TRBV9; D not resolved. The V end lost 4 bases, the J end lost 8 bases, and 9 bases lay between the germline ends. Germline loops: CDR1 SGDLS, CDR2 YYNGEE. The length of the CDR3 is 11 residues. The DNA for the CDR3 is TGTGCCAGCAGCTCCGAGAGGGGCTACACCTTC. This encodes CASSSERGYTF.

The CDR3 nucleotides are TGCAGCGTTGAAGGGGGGAATGGTGGCAATCAGCCCCAGCATTTT. Its protein is CSVEGGNGGNQPQHF. This chain joins TRBV29-1 and TRBJ1-5, with D possibly TRBD1 on 5 matching bases. The CDR3 has 15 residues. Germline V lookup: CDR1 SQVTM, CDR2 ANQGSEA. Deletions cut 1 base from V and 2 bases from J, with 12 bases between.

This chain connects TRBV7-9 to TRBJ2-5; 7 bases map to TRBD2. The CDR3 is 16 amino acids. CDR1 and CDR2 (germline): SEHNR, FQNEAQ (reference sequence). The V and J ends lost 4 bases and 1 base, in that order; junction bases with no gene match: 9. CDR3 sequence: CASSWVKGGTQETQYF. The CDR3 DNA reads TGTGCCAGCAGCTGGGTCAAGGGAGGGACCCAAGAGACCCAGTACTTC.

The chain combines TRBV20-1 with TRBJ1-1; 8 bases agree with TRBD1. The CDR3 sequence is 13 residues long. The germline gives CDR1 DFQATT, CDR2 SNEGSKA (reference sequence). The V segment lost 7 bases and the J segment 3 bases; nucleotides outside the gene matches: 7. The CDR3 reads CSVPGGLDTEAFF. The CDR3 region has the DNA TGCAGTGTTCCAGGGGGCCTCGACACTGAAGCTTTCTTT.

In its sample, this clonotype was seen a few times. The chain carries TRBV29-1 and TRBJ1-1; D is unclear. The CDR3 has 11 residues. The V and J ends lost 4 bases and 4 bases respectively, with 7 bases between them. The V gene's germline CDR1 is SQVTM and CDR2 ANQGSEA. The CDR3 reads CSVGSSTEAFF. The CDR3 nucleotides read TGCAGCGTTGGGAGTAGCACTGAAGCTTTCTTT.

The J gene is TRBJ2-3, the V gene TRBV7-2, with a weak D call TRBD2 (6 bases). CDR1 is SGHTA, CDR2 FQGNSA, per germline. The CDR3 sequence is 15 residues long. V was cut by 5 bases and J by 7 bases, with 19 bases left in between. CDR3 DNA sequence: TGTGCCAGCAGCCCAACCGGGAGCGGTCTAAATACGCAGTATTTT. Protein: CASSPTGSGLNTQYF.

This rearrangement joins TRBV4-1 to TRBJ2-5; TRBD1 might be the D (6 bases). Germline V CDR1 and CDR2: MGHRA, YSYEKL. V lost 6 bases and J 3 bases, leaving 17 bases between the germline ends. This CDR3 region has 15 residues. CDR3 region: CASSLNVGAKETQYF. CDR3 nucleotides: TGCGCCAGCAGTCTCAATGTGGGGGCAAAAGAGACCCAGTACTTC.

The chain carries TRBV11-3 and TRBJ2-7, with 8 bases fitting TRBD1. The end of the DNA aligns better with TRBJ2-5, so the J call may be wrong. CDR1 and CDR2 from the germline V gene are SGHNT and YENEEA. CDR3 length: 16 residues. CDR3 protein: CASSFWYQGARETQYF. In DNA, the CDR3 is TGTGCCAGCAGCTTTTGGTATCAGGGGGCACGGGAGACCCAGTACTTC.

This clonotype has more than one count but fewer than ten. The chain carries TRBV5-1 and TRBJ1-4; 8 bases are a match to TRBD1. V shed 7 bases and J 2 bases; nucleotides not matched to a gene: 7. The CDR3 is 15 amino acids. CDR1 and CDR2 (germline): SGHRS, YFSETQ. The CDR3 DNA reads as TGCGCCAGCCGGGGGACAGGAGGGACTAATGAAAAACTGTTTTTT. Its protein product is CASRGTGGTNEKLFF.

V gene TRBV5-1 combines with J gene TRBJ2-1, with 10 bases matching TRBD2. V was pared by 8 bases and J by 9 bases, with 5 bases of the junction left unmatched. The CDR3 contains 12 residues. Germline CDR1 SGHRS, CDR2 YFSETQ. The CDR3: CASTSGVAEQFF. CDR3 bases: TGCGCCAGTACTAGCGGGGTCGCTGAGCAGTTCTTC.

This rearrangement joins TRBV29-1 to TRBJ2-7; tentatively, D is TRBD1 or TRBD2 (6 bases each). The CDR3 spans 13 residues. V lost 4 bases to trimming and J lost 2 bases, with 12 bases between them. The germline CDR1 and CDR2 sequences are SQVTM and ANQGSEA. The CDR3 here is CSVGRDTPYEQYF. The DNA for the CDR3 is TGCAGCGTTGGGCGGGACACACCCTACGAGCAGTACTTC.

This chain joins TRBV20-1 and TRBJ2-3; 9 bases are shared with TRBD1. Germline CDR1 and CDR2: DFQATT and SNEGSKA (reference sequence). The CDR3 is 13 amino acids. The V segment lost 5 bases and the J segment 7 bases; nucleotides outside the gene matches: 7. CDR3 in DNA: TGCAGTGCTTCCGGGACAGGGAGCAATACGCAGTATTTT. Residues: CSASGTGSNTQYF.

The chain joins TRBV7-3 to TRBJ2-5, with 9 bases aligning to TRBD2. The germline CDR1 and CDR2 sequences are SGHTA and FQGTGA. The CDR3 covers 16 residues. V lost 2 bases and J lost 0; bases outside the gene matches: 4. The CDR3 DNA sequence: TGTGCCAGCAGCTTACGGGCTAGCGGGGACCAAGAGACCCAGTACTTC. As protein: CASSLRASGDQETQYF.

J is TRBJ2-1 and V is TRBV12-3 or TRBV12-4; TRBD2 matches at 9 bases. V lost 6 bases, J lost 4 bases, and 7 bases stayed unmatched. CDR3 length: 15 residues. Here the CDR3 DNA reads TGTGCCAGCAGCGTAGCGGGAGTGGTGTACAATGAGCAGTTCTTC. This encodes CASSVAGVVYNEQFF.